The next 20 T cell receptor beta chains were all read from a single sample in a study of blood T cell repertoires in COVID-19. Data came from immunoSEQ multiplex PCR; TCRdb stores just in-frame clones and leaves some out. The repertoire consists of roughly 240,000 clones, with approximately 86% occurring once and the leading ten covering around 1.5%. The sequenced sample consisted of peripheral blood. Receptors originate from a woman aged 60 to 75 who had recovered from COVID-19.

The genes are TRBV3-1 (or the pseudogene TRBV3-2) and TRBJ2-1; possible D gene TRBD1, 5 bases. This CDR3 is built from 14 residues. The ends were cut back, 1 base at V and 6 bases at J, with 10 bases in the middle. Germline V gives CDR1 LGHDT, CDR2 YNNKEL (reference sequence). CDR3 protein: CASSQGGALNEQFF. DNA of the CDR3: TGTGCCAGCAGCCAAGGGGGCGCGCTCAATGAGCAGTTCTTC.

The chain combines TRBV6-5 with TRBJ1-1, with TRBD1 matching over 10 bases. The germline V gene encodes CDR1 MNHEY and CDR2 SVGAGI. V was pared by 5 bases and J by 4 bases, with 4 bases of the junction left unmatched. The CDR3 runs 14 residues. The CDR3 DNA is TGTGCCAGCAGTCCGGGACAGGGGAGCACTGAAGCTTTCTTT. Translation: CASSPGQGSTEAFF.

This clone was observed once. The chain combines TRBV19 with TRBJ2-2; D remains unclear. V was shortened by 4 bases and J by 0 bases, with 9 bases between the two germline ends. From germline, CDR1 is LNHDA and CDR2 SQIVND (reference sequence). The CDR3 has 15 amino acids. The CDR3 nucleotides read TGTGCCAGTAGTAATAGGCTAGCGAACACCGGGGAGCTGTTTTTT. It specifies CASSNRLANTGELFF.

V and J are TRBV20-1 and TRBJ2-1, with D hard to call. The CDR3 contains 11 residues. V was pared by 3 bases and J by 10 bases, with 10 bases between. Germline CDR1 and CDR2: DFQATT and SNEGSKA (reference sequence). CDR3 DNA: TGCAGTGCTAGTCCCCCCGGGGAGCAGTTCTTC. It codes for CSASPPGEQFF.

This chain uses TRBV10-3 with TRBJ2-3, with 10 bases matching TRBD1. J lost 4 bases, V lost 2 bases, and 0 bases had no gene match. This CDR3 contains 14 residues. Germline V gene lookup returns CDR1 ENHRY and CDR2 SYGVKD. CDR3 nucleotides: TGTGCCATCAGTGAGGGACAGGGGGCAGATACGCAGTATTTT. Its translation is CAISEGQGADTQYF.

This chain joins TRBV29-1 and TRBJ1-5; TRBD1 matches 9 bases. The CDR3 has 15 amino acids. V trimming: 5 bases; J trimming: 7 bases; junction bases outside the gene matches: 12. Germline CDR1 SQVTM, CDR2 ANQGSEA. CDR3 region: CSVTEGQGGGQPQHF. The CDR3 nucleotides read TGCAGCGTTACCGAGGGACAGGGTGGAGGGCAGCCCCAGCATTTT.

CDR3 region: CASSVGGGLGQPQHF. CDR3 sequence (DNA): TGTGCCAGCAGCGTAGGGGGAGGACTGGGGCAGCCCCAGCATTTT. This rearrangement joins TRBV9 to TRBJ1-5; D is ambiguous. Trimming left V 0 bases short and J 7 bases short, with 14 bases between. CDR1 and CDR2 (germline): SGDLS, YYNGEE. This CDR3 region has 15 residues.

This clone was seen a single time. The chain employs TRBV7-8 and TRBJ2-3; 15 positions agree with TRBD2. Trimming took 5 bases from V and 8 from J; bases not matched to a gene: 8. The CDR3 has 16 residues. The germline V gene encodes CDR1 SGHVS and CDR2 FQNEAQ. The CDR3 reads CASSRRTSGGAGTQYF. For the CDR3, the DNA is TGTGCCAGCAGCCGGAGGACTAGCGGGGGGGCCGGTACGCAGTATTTT.

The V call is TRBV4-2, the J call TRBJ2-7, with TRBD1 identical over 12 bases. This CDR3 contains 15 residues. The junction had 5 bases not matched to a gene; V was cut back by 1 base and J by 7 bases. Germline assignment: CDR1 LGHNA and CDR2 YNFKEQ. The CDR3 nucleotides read TGTGCCAGCAGCCAAGCGGGACAGGGGGCAGGAGAGCAGTACTTC. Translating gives CASSQAGQGAGEQYF.

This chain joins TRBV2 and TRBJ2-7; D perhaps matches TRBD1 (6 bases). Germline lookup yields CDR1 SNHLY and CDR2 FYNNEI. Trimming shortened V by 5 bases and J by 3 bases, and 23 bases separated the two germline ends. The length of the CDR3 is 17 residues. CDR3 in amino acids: CASSRSITQGAGYEQYF. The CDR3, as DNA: TGTGCCAGCAGTCGGTCAATTACACAGGGAGCCGGCTACGAGCAGTACTTC.

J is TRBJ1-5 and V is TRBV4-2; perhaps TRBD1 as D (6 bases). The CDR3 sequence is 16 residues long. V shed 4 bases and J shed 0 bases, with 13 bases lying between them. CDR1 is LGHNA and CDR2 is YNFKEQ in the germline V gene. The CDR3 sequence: CASSPVWTASNQPQHF. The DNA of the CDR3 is TGTGCCAGCAGCCCAGTTTGGACAGCTAGCAATCAGCCCCAGCATTTT.

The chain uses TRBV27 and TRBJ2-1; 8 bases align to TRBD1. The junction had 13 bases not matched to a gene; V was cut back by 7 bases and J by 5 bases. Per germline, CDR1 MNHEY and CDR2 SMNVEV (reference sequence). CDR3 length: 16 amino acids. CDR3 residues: CASTLRETGANNEQFF. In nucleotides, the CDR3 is TGTGCCAGCACCCTACGTGAGACAGGGGCCAACAATGAGCAGTTCTTC.

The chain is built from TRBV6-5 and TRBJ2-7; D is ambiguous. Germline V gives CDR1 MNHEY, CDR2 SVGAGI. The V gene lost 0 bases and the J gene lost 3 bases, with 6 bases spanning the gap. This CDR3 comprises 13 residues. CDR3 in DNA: TGTGCCAGCAGTTACTCGGCCAGCTACGAGCAGTACTTC. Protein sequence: CASSYSASYEQYF.

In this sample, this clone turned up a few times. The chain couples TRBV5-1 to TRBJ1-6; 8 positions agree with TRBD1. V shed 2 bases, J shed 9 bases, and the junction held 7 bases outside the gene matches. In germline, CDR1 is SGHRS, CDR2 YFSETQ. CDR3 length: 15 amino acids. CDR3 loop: CASSLSRGHSSPLHF. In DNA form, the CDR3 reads TGCGCCAGCAGCTTAAGCAGGGGGCACAGTTCACCCCTCCACTTT.

The CDR3: CASSGRLAVDGSDTQYF. In DNA form, the CDR3 reads TGTGCCAGCAGCGGGCGACTAGCGGTGGACGGCTCAGATACGCAGTATTTT. The gene calls are TRBV11-3 and TRBJ2-3; TRBD2 agrees at 9 bases. The CDR3 contains 17 residues. J lost 4 bases, V lost 5 bases, and 13 bases had no gene match. In germline, CDR1 is SGHNT, CDR2 YENEEA.

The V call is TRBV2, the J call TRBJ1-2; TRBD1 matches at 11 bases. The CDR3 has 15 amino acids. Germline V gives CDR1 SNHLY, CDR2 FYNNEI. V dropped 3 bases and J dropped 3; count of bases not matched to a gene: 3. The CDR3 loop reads CASSDSGQGDYGYTF. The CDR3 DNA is TGTGCCAGCAGTGACTCGGGACAGGGGGACTATGGCTACACCTTC.

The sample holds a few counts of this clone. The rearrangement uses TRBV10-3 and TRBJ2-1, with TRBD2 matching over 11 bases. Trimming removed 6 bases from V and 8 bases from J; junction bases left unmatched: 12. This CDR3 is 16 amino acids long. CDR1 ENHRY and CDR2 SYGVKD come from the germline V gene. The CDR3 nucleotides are TGTGCCATCAGCCCCAGGCTAGCGGGGGGTAGGGATGAGCAGTTCTTC. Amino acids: CAISPRLAGGRDEQFF.

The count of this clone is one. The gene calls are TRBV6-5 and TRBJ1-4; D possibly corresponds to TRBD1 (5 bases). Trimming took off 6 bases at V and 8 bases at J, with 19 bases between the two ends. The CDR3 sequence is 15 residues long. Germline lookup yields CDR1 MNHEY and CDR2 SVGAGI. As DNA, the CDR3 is TGTGCCAGCAGCACCGGGACTTCTACAAGGGAAAAACTGTTTTTT. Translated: CASSTGTSTREKLFF.

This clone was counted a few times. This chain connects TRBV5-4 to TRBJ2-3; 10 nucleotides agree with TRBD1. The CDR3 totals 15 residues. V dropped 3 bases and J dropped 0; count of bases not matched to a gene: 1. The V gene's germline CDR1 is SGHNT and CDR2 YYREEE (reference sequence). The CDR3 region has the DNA TGTGCCAGCAGCTGGGGACAGGGGAGCACAGATACGCAGTATTTT. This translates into CASSWGQGSTDTQYF.

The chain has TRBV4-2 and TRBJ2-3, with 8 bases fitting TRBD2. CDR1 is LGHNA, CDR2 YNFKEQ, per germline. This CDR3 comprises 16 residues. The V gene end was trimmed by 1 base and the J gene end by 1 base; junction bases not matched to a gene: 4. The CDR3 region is CASSQGSSGGTDTQYF. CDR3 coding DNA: TGTGCCAGCAGCCAAGGAAGTAGCGGGGGCACAGATACGCAGTATTTT.